A single sample gave rise to the 3 T cell receptor beta chains below, sequenced in a study of OX40 agonist ivuxolimab in advanced cancers. The table came from immunoSEQ multiplex PCR; TCRdb's copy has only in-frame clones and leaves some out. The table has around 63,000 clones, around nine tenths seen once. The specimen was CD4+ or CD8+ T cells sorted from blood, collected in a trial of the OX40 agonist ivuxolimab. These receptors all stem from an adult with an advanced solid tumor such as melanoma, head and neck, liver or kidney cancer.

The chain has TRBV9 and TRBJ1-2; D is perhaps TRBD1 (5 bases). In germline, CDR1 is SGDLS, CDR2 YYNGEE. This CDR3 region has 15 residues. Trimming took off 0 bases at V and 4 bases at J, with 13 bases between the two ends. CDR3 nucleotides: TGTGCCAGCAGCGTAGTCGGGGGGGTCGGCTATGGCTACACCTTC. Encoded protein: CASSVVGGVGYGYTF.

The CDR3 nucleotides are TGCGCCAGCAGCTTGGGTTCTATGGGACAAAAGGGAGAGCAGTACTTC. It translates to CASSLGSMGQKGEQYF. V gene TRBV5-1 combines with J gene TRBJ2-7; tentative D call: TRBD1 (6 bases). The V gene lost 0 bases and the J gene lost 7 bases, with 20 bases spanning the gap. The CDR3 length is 16 residues. In germline, CDR1 is SGHRS, CDR2 YFSETQ.

This chain links TRBV19 with TRBJ1-2; 7 positions match TRBD1. The trim removed 7 bases at V and 3 bases at J, leaving 8 bases unmatched. The CDR3 runs to 14 residues. Germline V lookup: CDR1 LNHDA, CDR2 SQIVND (reference sequence). CDR3 sequence: CASIPPGTDYGYTF. The CDR3 DNA sequence: TGTGCCAGTATTCCCCCCGGGACAGACTATGGCTACACCTTC.